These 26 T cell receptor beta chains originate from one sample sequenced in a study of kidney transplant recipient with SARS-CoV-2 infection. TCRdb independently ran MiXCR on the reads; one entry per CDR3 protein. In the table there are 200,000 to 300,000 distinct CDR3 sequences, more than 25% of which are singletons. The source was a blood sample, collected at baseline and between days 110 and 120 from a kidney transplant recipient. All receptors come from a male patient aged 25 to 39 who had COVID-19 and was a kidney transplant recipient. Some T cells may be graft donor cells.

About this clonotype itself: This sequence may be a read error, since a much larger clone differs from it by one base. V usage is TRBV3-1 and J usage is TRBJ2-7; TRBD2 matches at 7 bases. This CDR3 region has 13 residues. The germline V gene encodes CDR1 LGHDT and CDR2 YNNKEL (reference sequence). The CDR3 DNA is TGTGCCAGCACGGGCGGGAGTTTGGACGAGCAGCACTTC. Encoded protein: CASTGGSLDEQHF.

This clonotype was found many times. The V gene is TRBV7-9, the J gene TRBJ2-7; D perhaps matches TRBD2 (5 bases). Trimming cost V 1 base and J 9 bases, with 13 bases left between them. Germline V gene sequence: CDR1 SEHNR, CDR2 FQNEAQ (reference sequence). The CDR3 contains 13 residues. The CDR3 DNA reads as TGTGCCAGCAGCTTAGACCACCTTCGGGGGCAGTACTTC. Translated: CASSLDHLRGQYF.

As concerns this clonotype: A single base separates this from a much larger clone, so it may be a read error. The CDR3 is CASSSGTIVYEQYF. DNA for the CDR3: TGCGCCAGCAGCTCGGGGACAATTGTGTACGAGCAGTACTTC. This chain connects TRBV5-1 to TRBJ2-7, with D tentatively TRBD1 (6 bases). Trimming stripped 3 bases from V and 4 bases from J, with 14 bases between. CDR3 length: 14 residues. In germline, CDR1 is SGHRS, CDR2 YFSETQ.

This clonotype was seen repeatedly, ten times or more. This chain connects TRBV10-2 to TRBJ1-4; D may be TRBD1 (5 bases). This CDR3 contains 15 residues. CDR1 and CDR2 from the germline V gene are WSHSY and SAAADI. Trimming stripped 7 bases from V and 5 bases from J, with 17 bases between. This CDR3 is CASTPSGGINEKLFF. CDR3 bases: TGCGCCAGCACGCCCTCGGGGGGGATAAATGAAAAACTGTTTTTT.

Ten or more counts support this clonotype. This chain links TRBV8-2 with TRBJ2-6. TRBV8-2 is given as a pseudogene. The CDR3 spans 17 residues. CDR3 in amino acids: CGKLGRITQSRANVLTF. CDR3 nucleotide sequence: TGTGGCAAATTGGGAAGGATAACACAAAGTCGGGCCAACGTCCTGACTTTC.

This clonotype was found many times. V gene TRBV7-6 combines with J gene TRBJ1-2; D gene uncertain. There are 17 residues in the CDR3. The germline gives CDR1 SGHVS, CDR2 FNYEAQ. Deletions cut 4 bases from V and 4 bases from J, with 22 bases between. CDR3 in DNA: TGTGCCAGCAGCTGGGTTTTTGAATCTCGAAAGACCTATGGCTACACCTTC. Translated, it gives CASSWVFESRKTYGYTF.

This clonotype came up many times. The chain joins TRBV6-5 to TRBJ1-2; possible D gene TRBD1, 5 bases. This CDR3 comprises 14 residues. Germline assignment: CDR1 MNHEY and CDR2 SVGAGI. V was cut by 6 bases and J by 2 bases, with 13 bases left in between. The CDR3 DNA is TGTGCCAGCAGGGGGGGTACGGACAACTATGGCTACACCTTC. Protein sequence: CASRGGTDNYGYTF.

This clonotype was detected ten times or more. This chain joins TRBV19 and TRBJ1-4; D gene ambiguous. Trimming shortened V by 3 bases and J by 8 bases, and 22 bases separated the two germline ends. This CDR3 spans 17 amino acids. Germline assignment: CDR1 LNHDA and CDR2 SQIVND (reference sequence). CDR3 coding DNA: TGTGCCAGTAGTATGTTGGCACAAGATTGGGGAGGCGAAAAACTGTTTTTT. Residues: CASSMLAQDWGGEKLFF.

The CDR3: CASSAEIGGGDNEQFF. In DNA, the CDR3 is TGTGCCAGCAGCGCAGAGATCGGGGGGGGCGACAATGAGCAGTTCTTC. The chain joins TRBV7-6 to TRBJ2-1; 8 nucleotides agree with TRBD2. V lost 5 bases and J lost 5; bases outside the gene matches: 11. This CDR3 comprises 16 residues. The germline V gene encodes CDR1 SGHVS and CDR2 FNYEAQ.

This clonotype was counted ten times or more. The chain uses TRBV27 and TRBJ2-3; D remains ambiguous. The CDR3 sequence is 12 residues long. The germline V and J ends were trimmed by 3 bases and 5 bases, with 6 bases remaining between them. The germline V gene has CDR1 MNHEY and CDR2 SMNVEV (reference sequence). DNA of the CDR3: TGTGCCAGCAGTTTTTTTGGAGATACGCAGTATTTT. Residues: CASSFFGDTQYF.

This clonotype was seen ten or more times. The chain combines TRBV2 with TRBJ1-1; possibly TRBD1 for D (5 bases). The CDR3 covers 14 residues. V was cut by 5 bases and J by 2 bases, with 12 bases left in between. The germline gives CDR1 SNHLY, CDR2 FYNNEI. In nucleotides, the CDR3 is TGTGCCAGCAGTTGGGGGGTAGGTAACACTGAAGCTTTCTTT. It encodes CASSWGVGNTEAFF.

CDR3 in amino acids: CASSQEGGRVPYNEQFF. As DNA, the CDR3 is TGTGCCAGCAGCCAAGAAGGAGGGAGAGTCCCCTACAATGAGCAGTTCTTC. This chain connects TRBV3-1 to TRBJ2-1, with D possibly matching TRBD2 (6 bases). Between the trimmed V and J ends, which lost 0 bases and 2 bases, there was a span of 14 bases. Per the germline V gene, CDR1 is LGHDT and CDR2 is YNNKEL (reference sequence). CDR3 length: 17 amino acids.

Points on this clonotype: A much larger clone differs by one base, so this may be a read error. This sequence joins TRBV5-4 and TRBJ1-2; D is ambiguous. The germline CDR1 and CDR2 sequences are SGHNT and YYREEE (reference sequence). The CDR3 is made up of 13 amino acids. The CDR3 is CANSLARDYGYTF. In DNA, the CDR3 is TGTGCCAACAGCTTGGCTCGAGACTATGGCTACACCTTC.

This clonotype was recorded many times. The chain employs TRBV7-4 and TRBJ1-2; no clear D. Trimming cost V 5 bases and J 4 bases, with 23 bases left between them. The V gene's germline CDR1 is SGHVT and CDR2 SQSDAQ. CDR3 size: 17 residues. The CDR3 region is CASSMEGSARKTYGYTF. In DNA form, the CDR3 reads TGTGCCAGCAGCATGGAAGGTTCAGCTCGAAAGACCTATGGCTACACCTTC. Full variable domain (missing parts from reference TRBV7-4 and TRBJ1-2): GAGVSQSPRYKVAKRGRDVALRCDSISGHVTLYWYRQTLGQGSEVLTYSQSDAQRDKSGRPSGRFSAERPERSVSTLKIQRTEQGDSAVYLCASSMEGSARKTYGYTFGSGTRLTVV.

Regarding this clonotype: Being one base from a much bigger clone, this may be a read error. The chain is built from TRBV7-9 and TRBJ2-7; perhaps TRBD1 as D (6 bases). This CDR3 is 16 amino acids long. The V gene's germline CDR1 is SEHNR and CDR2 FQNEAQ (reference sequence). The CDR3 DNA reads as TGTATCAGCAGCTTAATATCTACAGGGAAATCCTACGAGCAGTACTTC. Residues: CISSLISTGKSYEQYF.

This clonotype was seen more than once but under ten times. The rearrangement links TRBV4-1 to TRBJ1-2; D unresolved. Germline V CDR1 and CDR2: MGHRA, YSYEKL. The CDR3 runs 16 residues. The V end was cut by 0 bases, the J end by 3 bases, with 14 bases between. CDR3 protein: CASSQDPWGVDYGYTF. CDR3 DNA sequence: TGCGCCAGCAGCCAAGATCCCTGGGGAGTAGACTATGGCTACACCTTC.

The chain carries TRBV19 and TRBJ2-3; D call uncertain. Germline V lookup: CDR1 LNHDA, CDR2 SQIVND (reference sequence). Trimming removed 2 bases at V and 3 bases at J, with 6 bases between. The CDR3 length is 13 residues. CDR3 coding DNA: TGTGCCAGTAGTATAACAACAACAGATACGCAGTATTTT. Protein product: CASSITTTDTQYF.

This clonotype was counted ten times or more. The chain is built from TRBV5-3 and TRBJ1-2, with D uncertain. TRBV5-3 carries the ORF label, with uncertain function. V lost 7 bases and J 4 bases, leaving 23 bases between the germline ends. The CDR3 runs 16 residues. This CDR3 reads CARCVEVVRKTYGYTF. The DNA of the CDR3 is TGTGCCAGATGTGTTGAAGTGGTGAGAAAGACCTATGGCTACACCTTC.

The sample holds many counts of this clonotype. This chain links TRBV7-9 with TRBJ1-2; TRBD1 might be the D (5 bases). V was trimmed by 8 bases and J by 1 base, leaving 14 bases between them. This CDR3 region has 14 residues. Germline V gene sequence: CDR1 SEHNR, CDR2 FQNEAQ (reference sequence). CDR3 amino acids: CASSPRGDNYGYTF. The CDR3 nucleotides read TGTGCCAGCTCTCCCCGGGGGGATAACTATGGCTACACCTTC.

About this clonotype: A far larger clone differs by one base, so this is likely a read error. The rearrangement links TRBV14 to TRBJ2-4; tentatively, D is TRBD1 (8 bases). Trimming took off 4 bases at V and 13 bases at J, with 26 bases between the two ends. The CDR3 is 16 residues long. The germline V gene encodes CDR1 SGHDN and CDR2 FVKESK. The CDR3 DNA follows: TGTGCCAGCAGCCCGACAGCGGGACAGGAGACCTACGGGCAGTACTTC. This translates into CASSPTAGQETYGQYF.

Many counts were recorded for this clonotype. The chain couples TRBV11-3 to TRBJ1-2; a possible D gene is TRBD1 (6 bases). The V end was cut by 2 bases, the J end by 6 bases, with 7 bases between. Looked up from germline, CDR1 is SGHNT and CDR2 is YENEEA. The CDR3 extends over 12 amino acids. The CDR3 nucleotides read TGTGCCAGCAGCTTAAGGGGGGATGGCTACACCTTC. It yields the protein CASSLRGDGYTF.

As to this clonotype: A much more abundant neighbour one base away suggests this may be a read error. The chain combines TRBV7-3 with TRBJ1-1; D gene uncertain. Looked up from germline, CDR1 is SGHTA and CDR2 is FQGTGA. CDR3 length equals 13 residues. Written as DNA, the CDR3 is TGTGCCGGCAGCTTATCGGGGAGTGCTGAAGCTTTCTTT. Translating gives CAGSLSGSAEAFF. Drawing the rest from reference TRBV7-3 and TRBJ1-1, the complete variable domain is GAGVSQTPSNKVTEKGKYVELRCDPISGHTALYWYRQSLGQGPEFLIYFQGTGAADDSGLPNDRFFAVRPEGSVSTLKIQRTERGDSAVYLCAGSLSGSAEAFFGQGTRLTVV.

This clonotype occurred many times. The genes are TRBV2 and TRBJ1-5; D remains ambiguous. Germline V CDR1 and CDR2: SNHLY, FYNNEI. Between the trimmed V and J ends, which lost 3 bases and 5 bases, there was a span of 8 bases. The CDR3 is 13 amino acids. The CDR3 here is CASSEFNDQPQHF. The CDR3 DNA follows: TGTGCCAGCAGTGAGTTCAACGATCAGCCCCAGCATTTT.

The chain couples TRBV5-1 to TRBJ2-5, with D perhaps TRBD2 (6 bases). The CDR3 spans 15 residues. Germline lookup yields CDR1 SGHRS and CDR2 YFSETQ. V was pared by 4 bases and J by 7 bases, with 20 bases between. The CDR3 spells CASSEGTQTGGTQYF. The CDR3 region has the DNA TGCGCCAGCAGCGAGGGGACCCAGACCGGGGGGACCCAGTACTTC.

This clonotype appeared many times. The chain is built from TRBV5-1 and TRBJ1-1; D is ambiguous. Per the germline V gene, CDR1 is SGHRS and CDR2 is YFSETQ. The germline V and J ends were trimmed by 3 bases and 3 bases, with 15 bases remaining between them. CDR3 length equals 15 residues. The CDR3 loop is CASSSPGMRDTEAFF. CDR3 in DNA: TGCGCCAGCAGCTCCCCCGGTATGAGGGACACTGAAGCTTTCTTT.

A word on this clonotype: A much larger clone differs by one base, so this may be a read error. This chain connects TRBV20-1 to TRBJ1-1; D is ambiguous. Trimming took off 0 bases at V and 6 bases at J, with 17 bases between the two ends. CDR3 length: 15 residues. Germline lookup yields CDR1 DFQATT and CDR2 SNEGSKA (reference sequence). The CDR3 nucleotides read TGCAGTGCTAGAGATCCATTGTCCTTTGACGCTGAAGCTTTCTTT. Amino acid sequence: CSARDPLSFDAEAFF.